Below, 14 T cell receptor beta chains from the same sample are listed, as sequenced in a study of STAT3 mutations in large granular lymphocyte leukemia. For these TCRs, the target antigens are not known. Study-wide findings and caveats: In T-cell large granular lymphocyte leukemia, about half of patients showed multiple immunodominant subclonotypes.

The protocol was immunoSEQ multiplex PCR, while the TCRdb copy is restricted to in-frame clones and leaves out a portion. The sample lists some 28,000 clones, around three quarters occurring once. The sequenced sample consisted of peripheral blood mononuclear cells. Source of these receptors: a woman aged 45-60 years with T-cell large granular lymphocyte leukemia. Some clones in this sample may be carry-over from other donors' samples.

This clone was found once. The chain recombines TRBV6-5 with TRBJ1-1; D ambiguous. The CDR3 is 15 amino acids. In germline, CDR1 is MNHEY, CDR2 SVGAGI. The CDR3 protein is CCAALTAAMSGEAFF. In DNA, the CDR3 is TGTTGCGCAGCACTGACGGCGGCAATGTCTGGGGAAGCTTTCTTT.

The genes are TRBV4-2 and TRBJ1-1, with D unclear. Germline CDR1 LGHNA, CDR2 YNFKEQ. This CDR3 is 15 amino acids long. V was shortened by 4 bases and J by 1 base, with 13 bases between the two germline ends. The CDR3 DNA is TGTGCCAGCAGCCGCACGGGCTCAGAGAACACTGAAGCTTTCTTT. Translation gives CASSRTGSENTEAFF.

CDR3 amino acids: CASSGGGVNEQFF. The CDR3 DNA reads TGTGCCAGCAGTGGGGGAGGGGTAAATGAGCAGTTCTTC. This chain uses TRBV2 with TRBJ2-1; 7 bases line up with TRBD2. Germline values: CDR1 SNHLY, CDR2 FYNNEI. V lost 4 bases, J lost 7 bases, and 4 bases stayed unmatched. This CDR3 is built from 13 residues.

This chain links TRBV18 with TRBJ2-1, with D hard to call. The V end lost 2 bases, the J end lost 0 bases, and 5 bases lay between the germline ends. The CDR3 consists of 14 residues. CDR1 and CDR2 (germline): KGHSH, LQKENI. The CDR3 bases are TGTGCCAGCTCACCAGCGAGCTCCTACAATGAGCAGTTCTTC. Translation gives CASSPASSYNEQFF.

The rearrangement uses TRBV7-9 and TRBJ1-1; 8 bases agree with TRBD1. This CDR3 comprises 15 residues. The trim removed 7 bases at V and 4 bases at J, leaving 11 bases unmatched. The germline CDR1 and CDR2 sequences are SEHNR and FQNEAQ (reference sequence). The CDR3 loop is CASNLPRGLGTEAFF. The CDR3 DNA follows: TGTGCCAGCAACCTACCCAGGGGGCTAGGCACTGAAGCTTTCTTT.

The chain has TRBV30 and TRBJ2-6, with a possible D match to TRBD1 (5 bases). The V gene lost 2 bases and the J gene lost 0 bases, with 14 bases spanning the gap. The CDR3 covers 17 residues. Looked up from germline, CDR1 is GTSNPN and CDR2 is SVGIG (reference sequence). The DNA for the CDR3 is TGTGCCTGGAGTCCAGACAGAGTTCGCTCTGGGGCCAACGTCCTGACTTTC. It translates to CAWSPDRVRSGANVLTF.

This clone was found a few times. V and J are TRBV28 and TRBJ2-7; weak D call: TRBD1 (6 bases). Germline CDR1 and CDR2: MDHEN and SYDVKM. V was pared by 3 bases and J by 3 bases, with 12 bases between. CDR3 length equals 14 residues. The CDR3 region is CASSFGDRFYEQYF. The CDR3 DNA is TGTGCCAGCAGTTTCGGAGACAGGTTCTACGAGCAGTACTTC.

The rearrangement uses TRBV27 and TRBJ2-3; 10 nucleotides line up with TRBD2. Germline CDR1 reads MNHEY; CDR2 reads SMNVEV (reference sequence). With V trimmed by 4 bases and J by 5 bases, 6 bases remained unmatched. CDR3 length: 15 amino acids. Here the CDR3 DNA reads TGTGCCAGCAGTTCGTTAGCGGGAGGAAGAGATACGCAGTATTTT. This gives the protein CASSSLAGGRDTQYF.

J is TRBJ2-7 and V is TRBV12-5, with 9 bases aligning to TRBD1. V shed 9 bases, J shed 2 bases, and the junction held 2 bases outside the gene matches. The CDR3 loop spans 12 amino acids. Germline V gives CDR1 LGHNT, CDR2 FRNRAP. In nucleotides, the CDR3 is TGTGCTAGGACAGGGGGGGCCTACGAGCAGTACTTC. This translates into CARTGGAYEQYF.

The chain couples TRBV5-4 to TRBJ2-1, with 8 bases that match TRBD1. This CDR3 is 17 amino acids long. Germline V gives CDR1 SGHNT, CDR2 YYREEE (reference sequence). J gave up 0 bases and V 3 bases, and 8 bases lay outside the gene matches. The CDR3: CASSSSGTGHSYNEQFF. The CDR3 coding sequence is TGTGCCAGCAGCTCCTCCGGGACAGGCCACTCCTACAATGAGCAGTTCTTC. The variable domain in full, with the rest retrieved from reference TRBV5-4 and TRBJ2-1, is ETGVTQSPTHLIKTRGQQVTLRCSSQSGHNTVSWYQQALGQGPQFIFQYYREEENGRGNFPPRFSGLQFPNYSSELNVNALELDDSALYLCASSSSGTGHSYNEQFFGPGTRLTVL.

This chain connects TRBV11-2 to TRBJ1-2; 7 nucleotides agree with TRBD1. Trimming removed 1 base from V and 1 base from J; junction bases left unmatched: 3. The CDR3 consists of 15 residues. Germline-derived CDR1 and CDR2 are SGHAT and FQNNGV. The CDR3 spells CASSLATGNNYGYTF. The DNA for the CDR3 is TGTGCCAGCAGCTTAGCGACAGGGAATAACTATGGCTACACCTTC.

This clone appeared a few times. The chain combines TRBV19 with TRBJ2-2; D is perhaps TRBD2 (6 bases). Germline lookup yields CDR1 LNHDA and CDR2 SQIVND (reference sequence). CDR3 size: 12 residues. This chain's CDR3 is CAGSGWDGELFF. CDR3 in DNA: TGTGCTGGGAGCGGGTGGGACGGGGAGCTGTTTTTT.

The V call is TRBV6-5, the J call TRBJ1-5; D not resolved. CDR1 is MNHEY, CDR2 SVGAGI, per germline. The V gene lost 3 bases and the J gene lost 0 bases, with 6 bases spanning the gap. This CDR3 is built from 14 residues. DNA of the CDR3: TGTGCCAGCAGTTATTACAGTAGCAATCAGCCCCAGCATTTT. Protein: CASSYYSSNQPQHF.

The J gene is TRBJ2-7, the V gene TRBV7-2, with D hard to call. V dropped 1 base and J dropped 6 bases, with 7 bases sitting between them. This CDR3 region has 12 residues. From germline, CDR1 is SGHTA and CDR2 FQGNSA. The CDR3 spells CASSLDTIEQYF. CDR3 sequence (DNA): TGTGCCAGCAGCTTAGACACAATCGAGCAGTACTTC. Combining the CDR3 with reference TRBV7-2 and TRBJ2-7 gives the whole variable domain GAGVSQSPSNKVTEKGKDVELRCDPISGHTALYWYRQSLGQGLEFLIYFQGNSAPDKSGLPSDRFSAERTGGSVSTLTIQRTQQEDSAVYLCASSLDTIEQYFGPGTRLTVT.